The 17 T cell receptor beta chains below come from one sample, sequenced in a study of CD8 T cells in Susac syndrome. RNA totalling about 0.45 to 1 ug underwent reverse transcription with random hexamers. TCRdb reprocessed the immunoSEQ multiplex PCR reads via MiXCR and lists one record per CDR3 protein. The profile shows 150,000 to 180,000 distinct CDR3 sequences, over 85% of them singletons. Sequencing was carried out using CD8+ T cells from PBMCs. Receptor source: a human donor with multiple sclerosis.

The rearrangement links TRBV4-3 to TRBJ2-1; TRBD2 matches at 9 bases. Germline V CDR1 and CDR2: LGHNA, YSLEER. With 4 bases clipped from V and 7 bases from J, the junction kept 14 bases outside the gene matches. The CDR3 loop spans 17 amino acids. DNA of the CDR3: TGCGCCAGCAGCCGTCTAGCTGGCGGGGGGGCCCAGAATGAGCAGTTCTTC. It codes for CASSRLAGGGAQNEQFF.

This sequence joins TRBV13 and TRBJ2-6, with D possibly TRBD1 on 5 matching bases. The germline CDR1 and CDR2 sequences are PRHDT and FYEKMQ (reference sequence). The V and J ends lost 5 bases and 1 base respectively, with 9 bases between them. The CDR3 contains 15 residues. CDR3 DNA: TGTGCCAGCAGCGAGCAGGGTTCTGGGGCCAACGTCCTGACTTTC. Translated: CASSEQGSGANVLTF.

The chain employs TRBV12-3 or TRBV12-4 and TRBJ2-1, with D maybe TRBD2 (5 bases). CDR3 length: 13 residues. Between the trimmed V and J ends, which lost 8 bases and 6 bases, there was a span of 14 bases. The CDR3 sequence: CASLPERSNEQFF. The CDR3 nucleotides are TGTGCCAGCCTTCCAGAGCGGAGCAATGAGCAGTTCTTC.

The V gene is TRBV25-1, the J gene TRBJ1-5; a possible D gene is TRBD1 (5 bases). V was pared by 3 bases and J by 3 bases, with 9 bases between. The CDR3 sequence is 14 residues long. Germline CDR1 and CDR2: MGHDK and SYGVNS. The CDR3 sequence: CASSENRFNQPQHF. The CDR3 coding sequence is TGTGCCAGCAGTGAGAACAGGTTCAATCAGCCCCAGCATTTT.

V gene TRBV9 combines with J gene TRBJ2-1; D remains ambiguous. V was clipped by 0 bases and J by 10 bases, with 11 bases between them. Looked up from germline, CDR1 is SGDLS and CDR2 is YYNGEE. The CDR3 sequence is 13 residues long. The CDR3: CASSVADPREQFF. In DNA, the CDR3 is TGTGCCAGCAGCGTAGCGGACCCCAGAGAGCAGTTCTTC.

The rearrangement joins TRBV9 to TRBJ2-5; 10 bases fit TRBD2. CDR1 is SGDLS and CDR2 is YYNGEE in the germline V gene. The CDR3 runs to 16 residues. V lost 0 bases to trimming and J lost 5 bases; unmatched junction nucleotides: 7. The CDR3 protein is CASSVASGGAKETQYF. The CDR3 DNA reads TGTGCCAGCAGCGTAGCCAGCGGGGGGGCAAAGGAGACCCAGTACTTC.

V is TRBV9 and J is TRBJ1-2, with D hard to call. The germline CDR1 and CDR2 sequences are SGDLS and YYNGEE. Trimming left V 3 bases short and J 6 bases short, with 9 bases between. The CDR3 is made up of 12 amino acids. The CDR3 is CASSGRKDGYTF. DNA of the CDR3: TGTGCCAGCAGCGGGAGGAAGGATGGCTACACCTTC.

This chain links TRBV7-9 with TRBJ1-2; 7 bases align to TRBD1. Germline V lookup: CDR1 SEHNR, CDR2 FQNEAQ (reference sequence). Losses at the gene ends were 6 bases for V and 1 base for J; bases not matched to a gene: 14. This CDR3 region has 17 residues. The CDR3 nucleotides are TGTGCCAGCAGTACCCGGGACAGCGATCCCGATAACTATGGCTACACCTTC. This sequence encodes CASSTRDSDPDNYGYTF.

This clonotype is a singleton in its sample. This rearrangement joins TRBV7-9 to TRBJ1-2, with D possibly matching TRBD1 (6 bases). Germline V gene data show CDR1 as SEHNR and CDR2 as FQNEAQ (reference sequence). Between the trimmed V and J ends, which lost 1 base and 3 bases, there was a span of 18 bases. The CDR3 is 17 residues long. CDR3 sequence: CASSLETVRGMDYGYTF. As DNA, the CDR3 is TGTGCCAGCAGCTTAGAAACAGTCAGGGGAATGGACTATGGCTACACCTTC.

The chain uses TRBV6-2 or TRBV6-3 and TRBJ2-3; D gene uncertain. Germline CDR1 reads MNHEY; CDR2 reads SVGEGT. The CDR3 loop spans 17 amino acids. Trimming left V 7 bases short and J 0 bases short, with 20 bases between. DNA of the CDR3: TGTGCCAGCAAAGGATCTCAGATGTGGGCCAGCACAGATACGCAGTATTTT. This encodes CASKGSQMWASTDTQYF.

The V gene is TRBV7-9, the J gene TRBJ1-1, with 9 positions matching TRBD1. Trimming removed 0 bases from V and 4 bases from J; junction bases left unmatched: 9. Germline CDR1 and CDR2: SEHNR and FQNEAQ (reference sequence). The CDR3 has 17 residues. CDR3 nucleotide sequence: TGTGCCAGCAGCTTAGCGGTAACAGGGGGCCGAGTCACTGAAGCTTTCTTT. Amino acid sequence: CASSLAVTGGRVTEAFF.

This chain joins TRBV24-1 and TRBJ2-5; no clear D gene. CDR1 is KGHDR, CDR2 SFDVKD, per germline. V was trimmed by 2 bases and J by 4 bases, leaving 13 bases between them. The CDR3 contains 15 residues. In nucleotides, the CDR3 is TGTGCCACCAGTGATTCGGTGTTTGGGCGAGAGACCCAGTACTTC. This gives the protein CATSDSVFGRETQYF.

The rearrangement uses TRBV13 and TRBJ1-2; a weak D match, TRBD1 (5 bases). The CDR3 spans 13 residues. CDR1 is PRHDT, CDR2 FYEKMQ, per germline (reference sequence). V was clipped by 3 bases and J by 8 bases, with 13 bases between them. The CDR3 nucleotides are TGTGCCAGCAGCTTGAGAGCGGGGGGAGGCTACACCTTC. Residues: CASSLRAGGGYTF.

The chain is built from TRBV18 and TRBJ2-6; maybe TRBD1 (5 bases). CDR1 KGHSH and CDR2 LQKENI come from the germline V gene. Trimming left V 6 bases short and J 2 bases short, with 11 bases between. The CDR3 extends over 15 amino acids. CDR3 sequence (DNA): TGTGCCAGCTCCCGCGACAGTACTGGGGCCAACGTCCTGACTTTC. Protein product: CASSRDSTGANVLTF. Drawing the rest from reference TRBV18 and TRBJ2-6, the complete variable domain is NAGVMQNPRHLVRRRGQEARLRCSPMKGHSHVYWYRQLPEEGLKFMVYLQKENIIDESGMPKERFSAEFPKEGPSILRIQQVVRGDSAAYFCASSRDSTGANVLTFGAGSRLTVL.

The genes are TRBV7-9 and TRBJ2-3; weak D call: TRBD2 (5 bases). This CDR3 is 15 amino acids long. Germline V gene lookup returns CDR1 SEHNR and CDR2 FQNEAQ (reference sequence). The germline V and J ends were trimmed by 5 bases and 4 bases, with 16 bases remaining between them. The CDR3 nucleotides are TGTGCCAGCAGCCCCGGACTGCTGAGCGCAGATACGCAGTATTTT. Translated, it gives CASSPGLLSADTQYF.

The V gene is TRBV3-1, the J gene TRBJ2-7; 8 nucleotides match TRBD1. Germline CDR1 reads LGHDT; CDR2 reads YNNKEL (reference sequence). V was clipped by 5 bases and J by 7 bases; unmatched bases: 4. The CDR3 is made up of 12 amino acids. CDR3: CASSTDREEQYF. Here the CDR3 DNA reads TGTGCCAGCAGCACGGACAGGGAAGAGCAGTACTTC.

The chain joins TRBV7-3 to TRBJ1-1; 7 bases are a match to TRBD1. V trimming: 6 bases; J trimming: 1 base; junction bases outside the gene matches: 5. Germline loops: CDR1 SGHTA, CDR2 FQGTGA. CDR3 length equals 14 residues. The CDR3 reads CASSLDRANTEAFF. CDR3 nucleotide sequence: TGTGCCAGCAGTCTCGACAGGGCGAACACTGAAGCTTTCTTT.